This TCR beta chain was sequenced for a study of T cell responses to AZD1222 COVID-19 vaccine. Germline CDR1 MNHEY, CDR2 SVGEGT. The CDR3 is 15 amino acids. With V trimmed by 2 bases and J by 6 bases, 5 bases remained unmatched. Study results and limitations: White British people made up most donors, females outnumbered males, and clonal diversity was possibly underestimated.

Assay used: immunoSEQ multiplex PCR; TCRdb lists only in-frame clones, some missing. The table lists some 100,000 clones, around nine tenths of them singletons. On this clone itself: Its specificity is not known.

The genes are TRBV6-2 or TRBV6-3 and TRBJ1-4, with 8 bases lining up with TRBD1. This clonotype originated in an adult in good health. The input for sequencing was peripheral blood, taken on day 0 of AZD1222 vaccination. The chain's CDR3 is CASSYRQGLHEKLFF. The DNA of the CDR3 is TGTGCCAGCAGTTACCGACAGGGGTTGCATGAAAAACTGTTTTTT.